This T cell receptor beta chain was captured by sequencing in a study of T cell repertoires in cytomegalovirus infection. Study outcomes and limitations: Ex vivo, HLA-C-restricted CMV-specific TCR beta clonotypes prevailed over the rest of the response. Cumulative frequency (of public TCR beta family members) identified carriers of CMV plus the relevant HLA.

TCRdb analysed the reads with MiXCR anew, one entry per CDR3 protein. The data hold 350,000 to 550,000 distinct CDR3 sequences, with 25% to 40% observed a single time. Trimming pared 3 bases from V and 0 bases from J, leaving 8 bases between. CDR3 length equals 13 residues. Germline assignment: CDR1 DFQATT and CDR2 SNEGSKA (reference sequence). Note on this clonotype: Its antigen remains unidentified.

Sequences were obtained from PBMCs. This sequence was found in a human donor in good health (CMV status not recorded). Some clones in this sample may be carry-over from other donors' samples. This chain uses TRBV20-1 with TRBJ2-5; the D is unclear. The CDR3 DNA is TGCAGTGCTAGGTTTTTAGACCAAGAGACCCAGTACTTC. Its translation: CSARFLDQETQYF.